These 12 T cell receptor beta chains came from one sample sequenced in a study of identical twins. TCRdb fed the 5' RACE reads into MiXCR, producing one record per CDR3 protein. The table records 520,000 or so distinct CDR3 sequences, around 20% of them present only once. This sample also appeared in a second study, on T cells expressing NK-cell markers.

Source material: CD4+ T cells sorted from blood. These receptor sequences come from a young woman in good health.

The J gene is TRBJ2-7, the V gene TRBV7-2, with no clear D. This CDR3 is built from 12 residues. Germline CDR1 reads SGHTA; CDR2 reads FQGNSA. V dropped 6 bases and J dropped 7 bases, with 13 bases sitting between them. The CDR3: CASSPNLGEQYF. CDR3 sequence (DNA): TGTGCCAGCAGTCCTAATTTGGGAGAGCAGTACTTC. The full variable domain, its missing parts supplied by reference TRBV7-2 and TRBJ2-7, is GAGVSQSPSNKVTEKGKDVELRCDPISGHTALYWYRQSLGQGLEFLIYFQGNSAPDKSGLPSDRFSAERTGGSVSTLTIQRTQQEDSAVYLCASSPNLGEQYFGPGTRLTVT.

The chain is built from TRBV27 and TRBJ2-7; a possible D gene is TRBD1 (5 bases). Between the trimmed V and J ends, which lost 2 bases and 2 bases, there was a span of 10 bases. CDR3 length equals 14 residues. Per the germline V gene, CDR1 is MNHEY and CDR2 is SMNVEV (reference sequence). As DNA, the CDR3 is TGTGCCAGCAGTTTAAATATGGGGCCCTACGAGCAGTACTTC. Translation: CASSLNMGPYEQYF.

CDR3 DNA sequence: TGCAGTGTGGACGTTGGCGAGCAGTACTTC. It specifies CSVDVGEQYF. This rearrangement joins TRBV20-1 to TRBJ2-7; no definite D call. V was pared by 7 bases and J by 6 bases, with 10 bases between. Looked up from germline, CDR1 is DFQATT and CDR2 is SNEGSKA (reference sequence). CDR3 length equals 10 residues.

In the case of this clonotype: A junction end diverges from the germline sequence, so it may reflect a read error. This rearrangement joins TRBV5-1 to TRBJ2-7; D is possibly TRBD1 (6 bases). This CDR3 spans 15 amino acids. The germline gives CDR1 SGHRS, CDR2 YFSETQ. DNA for the CDR3: TGCGCCAGCACCTTGACAGGCACCCCGAGGTACGAGCAGTACTTC. It specifies CASTLTGTPRYEQYF.

The chain combines TRBV20-1 with TRBJ1-2, with TRBD1 matching over 8 bases. Per germline, CDR1 DFQATT and CDR2 SNEGSKA (reference sequence). The CDR3 is 13 residues long. The V gene end was trimmed by 0 bases and the J gene end by 7 bases; junction bases not matched to a gene: 4. The CDR3 sequence: CSARDQGASGYTF. CDR3 in DNA: TGCAGTGCTAGAGATCAGGGGGCGAGTGGCTACACCTTC.

This rearrangement joins TRBV2 to TRBJ2-3; unclear D gene. This CDR3 region has 14 residues. V shed 4 bases and J shed 1 base, with 9 bases lying between them. CDR1 and CDR2 from the germline V gene are SNHLY and FYNNEI. In nucleotides, the CDR3 is TGTGCCAGCAGTGCGGGCCTGGGCACAGATACGCAGTATTTT. Translated: CASSAGLGTDTQYF.

This sequence joins TRBV2 and TRBJ2-1, with TRBD2 matching over 9 bases. Unmatched junction bases numbered 15, after V lost 4 bases and J lost 8 bases. Germline V gives CDR1 SNHLY, CDR2 FYNNEI. This CDR3 comprises 17 residues. CDR3 sequence: CASSGPSTGGGGDEQFF. The CDR3 DNA is TGTGCCAGCAGTGGGCCTAGTACGGGAGGCGGGGGGGATGAGCAGTTCTTC. The full variable domain, its missing parts supplied by reference TRBV2 and TRBJ2-1, is EPEVTQTPSHQVTQMGQEVILRCVPISNHLYFYWYRQILGQKVEFLVSFYNNEISEKSEIFDDQFSVERPDGSNFTLKIRSTKLEDSAMYFCASSGPSTGGGGDEQFFGPGTRLTVL.

This clonotype appeared a few times. The chain couples TRBV20-1 to TRBJ2-7; D might be TRBD2 (5 bases). The V end lost 8 bases, the J end lost 7 bases, and 18 bases lay between the germline ends. Germline V CDR1 and CDR2: DFQATT, SNEGSKA (reference sequence). The CDR3 has 12 residues. CDR3 sequence reads: CSLPGLRGEQYF. The CDR3 nucleotides are TGCAGTCTTCCCGGACTTCGAGGGGAGCAGTACTTC.

The gene calls are TRBV20-1 and TRBJ2-7; TRBD1 agrees at 10 bases. Germline V gene sequence: CDR1 DFQATT, CDR2 SNEGSKA (reference sequence). The CDR3 loop spans 15 amino acids. With 3 bases clipped from V and 4 bases from J, the junction kept 9 bases outside the gene matches. CDR3 residues: CSARPGDRGGYEQYF. The CDR3 nucleotides read TGCAGTGCTAGGCCCGGGGACAGGGGTGGGTACGAGCAGTACTTC.

This clonotype was observed a few times. The J gene is TRBJ2-1, the V gene TRBV10-3; D might be TRBD1 (5 bases). The CDR3 is made up of 14 amino acids. V lost 3 bases and J lost 5, with 11 bases in between. CDR1 is ENHRY and CDR2 is SYGVKD in the germline V gene. The DNA for the CDR3 is TGTGCCATCAGTGAACGAGGACAAAACAATGAGCAGTTCTTC. It yields the protein CAISERGQNNEQFF.

The CDR3 DNA is TGTGCCATCAGAAACGCCACGAGCAGGATAGCTGGAAACACCATATATTTT. As protein: CAIRNATSRIAGNTIYF. The chain has TRBV10-3 and TRBJ1-3; D remains ambiguous. The germline gives CDR1 ENHRY, CDR2 SYGVKD. Trimming removed 6 bases from V and 2 bases from J, with 20 bases in between. The CDR3 consists of 17 residues.

The chain has TRBV30 and TRBJ2-3; no definite D call. The V end lost 1 base, the J end lost 2 bases, and 10 bases lay between the germline ends. Germline values: CDR1 GTSNPN, CDR2 SVGIG (reference sequence). CDR3 length: 14 amino acids. The CDR3 here is CAWSEQWATDTQYF. The CDR3 DNA sequence: TGTGCCTGGAGTGAACAATGGGCCACAGATACGCAGTATTTT.